The subject of this entry is one T cell receptor beta chain. The antigen remains unidentified. This may be a read error, as it is one base from a much larger clone. These data come from a study of molecular identifiers for immune sequencing clone quantification. The overall study: Five aliquots were made in replicates from the RNA of approximately 22,000 or 94,000 naive CD8 cells, and four were sequenced. General observations from the study: Among effectors, clones above 20 RNA copies held over 99% of molecules; among naive cells, under 1%.

Bulk TCR libraries used previously described methods and listed TCR primers. TCRdb re-analysed the PCR reads in MiXCR, keeping a single row per CDR3 protein. This table holds approximately 500,000 distinct CDR3 sequences, 25% found once. Researchers sorted naive CD8 T cells as cells that were CD8+CD4-CCR7+CD45RA+. The sample comprised naive CD8+ T cells from blood, with Jurkat cell RNA spiked in. The subset is: FACS-sorted CD8+CD4-CCR7+CD45RA+ naive T cells. This TCR was recovered from a human donor in good health. Some libraries in this study had Jurkat cell RNA spiked in.

CDR3 sequence: CCARDTDPTYEQYF. CDR3 DNA sequence: TGCTGTGCTAGAGATACCGACCCGACTTACGAGCAGTACTTC. The V and J genes are TRBV20-1 and TRBJ2-7; no definite D call. Germline-derived CDR1 and CDR2 are DFQATT and SNEGSKA (reference sequence). The length of the CDR3 is 14 residues.